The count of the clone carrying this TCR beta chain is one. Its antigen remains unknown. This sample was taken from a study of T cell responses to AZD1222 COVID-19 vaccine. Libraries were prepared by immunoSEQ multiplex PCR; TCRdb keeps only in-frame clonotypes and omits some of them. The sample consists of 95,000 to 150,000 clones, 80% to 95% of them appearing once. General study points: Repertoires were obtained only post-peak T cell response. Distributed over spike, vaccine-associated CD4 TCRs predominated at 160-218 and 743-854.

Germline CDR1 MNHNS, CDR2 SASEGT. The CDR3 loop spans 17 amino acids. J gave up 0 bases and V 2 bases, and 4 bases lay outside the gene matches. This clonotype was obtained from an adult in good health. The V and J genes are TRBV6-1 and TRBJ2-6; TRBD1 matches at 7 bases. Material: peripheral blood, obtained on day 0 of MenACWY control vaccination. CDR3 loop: CASSEMGQISGANVLTF. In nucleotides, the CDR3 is TGTGCCAGCAGTGAAATGGGACAGATCTCTGGGGCCAACGTCCTGACTTTC.